This T cell receptor (beta chain) was sequenced in a study of T-cell reconstitution after alpha-beta-depleted transplantation in children. V dropped 5 bases and J dropped 6 bases, with 13 bases sitting between them. The CDR3 spans 14 residues. Germline CDR1 and CDR2: SGHTA and FQGNSA. It was with unique molecular identifiers that the TCRbeta library was prepared. TCRdb re-called the PCR reads with MiXCR, one entry per CDR3 protein. The sample carries 200,000 to 300,000 distinct CDR3 sequences, 6.5% to 9% recorded once. The study, taken as a whole, reports: Reportedly, only several hundred clones from non-depleted graft cells drove alpha-beta T-cell counts at about two months. Elevated TCRbeta diversity at day 60 was traced, in some patients, to surviving recipient T cells and thymic progenitors. T-cell numbers and diversity, one year after transplant, stemmed largely from T cells that were newly produced.

Worth noting for this clonotype: Its antigen is not identified.

The sequences come from PBMCs, mostly from graft donor cells, collected 180 days after TCRalphabeta/CD19-depleted stem cell transplant. The chain recombines TRBV7-2 with TRBJ1-4; no clear D gene. This receptor was taken from a male patient aged 10 to 17 who had a stem cell transplant for acute lymphoblastic leukemia, so the T cells may come from the graft donor. CDR3 sequence (DNA): TGTGCCAGCAGCCCGGATGGAGTAGATGAAAAACTGTTTTTT. Protein sequence: CASSPDGVDEKLFF.